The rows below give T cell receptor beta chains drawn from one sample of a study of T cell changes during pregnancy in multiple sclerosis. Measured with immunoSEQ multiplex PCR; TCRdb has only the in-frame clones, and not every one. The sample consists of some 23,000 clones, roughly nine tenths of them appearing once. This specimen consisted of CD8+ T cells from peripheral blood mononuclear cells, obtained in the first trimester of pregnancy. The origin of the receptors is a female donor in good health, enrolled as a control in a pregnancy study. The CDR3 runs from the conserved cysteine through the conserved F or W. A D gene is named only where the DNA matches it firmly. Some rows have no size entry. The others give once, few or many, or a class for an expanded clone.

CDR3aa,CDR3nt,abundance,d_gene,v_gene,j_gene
CASSEAPSRGNQPQHF,TGTGCCAGCAGTGAAGCCCCCAGCAGGGGGAATCAGCCCCAGCATTTT,NA,TRBD1,TRBV25-1,TRBJ1-5
CASSRDRDGQFF,TGTGCCAGCAGTAGGGACAGGGATGGGCAGTTCTTC,NA,TRBD1,TRBV11-2,TRBJ2-1
CASSGLAGRGEQFF,TGTGCCAGCAGCGGACTAGCGGGGAGGGGTGAGCAGTTCTTC,NA,TRBD2,TRBV6-5,TRBJ2-1
CASSPPTAVYGYTF,TGTGCCAGCAGCCCTCCCACCGCGGTCTATGGCTACACCTTC,few,NA,TRBV5-6,TRBJ1-2
CASSHPGQGATNEKLFF,TGTGCCAGCAGCCATCCGGGACAGGGGGCAACTAATGAAAAACTGTTTTTT,NA,TRBD1,TRBV28,TRBJ1-4
CAITELAGGPNEQFF,TGTGCCATCACCGAACTAGCGGGAGGGCCCAATGAGCAGTTCTTC,NA,TRBD2,TRBV10-3,TRBJ2-1
CASSEPGQGATEAFF,TGTGCCAGCAGCGAACCGGGACAGGGGGCCACTGAAGCTTTCTTT,NA,TRBD1,TRBV5-5,TRBJ1-1
CASSRTGYSNQPQHF,TGTGCCAGTAGTAGGACAGGGTATAGCAATCAGCCCCAGCATTTT,NA,TRBD1,TRBV19,TRBJ1-5
CATGGVGDTEAFF,TGTGCCACCGGAGGGGTAGGGGACACTGAAGCTTTCTTT,NA,NA,TRBV15,TRBJ1-1
CASSSSVDGELFF,TGTGCCAGCAGCTCCTCAGTTGATGGGGAGCTGTTTTTT,NA,NA,TRBV7-3,TRBJ2-2
CASSDKGQGRDGYTF,TGTGCCAGCAGTGATAAGGGTCAGGGGCGGGATGGCTACACCTTC,NA,NA,TRBV2,TRBJ1-2
CSGPTGNIQYF,TGCAGTGGACCGACAGGGAACATTCAGTACTTC,NA,TRBD1,TRBV20-1,TRBJ2-4
CASSHRGTGENSPLHF,TGCGCCAGCAGCCATAGGGGGACAGGGGAAAATTCACCCCTCCACTTT,NA,TRBD1,TRBV4-1,TRBJ1-6
CAIRPWAPSNQPQHF,TGTGCCATCCGGCCCTGGGCCCCTAGCAATCAGCCCCAGCATTTT,NA,NA,TRBV6-1,TRBJ1-5
CASRGGIGYYEQYF,TGCGCCAGCAGAGGAGGCATAGGCTACTACGAGCAGTACTTC,few,NA,TRBV10-2,TRBJ2-7
CASSYSSVETQYF,TGTGCCAGCAGTTACTCATCTGTCGAGACCCAGTACTTC,NA,NA,TRBV6-5,TRBJ2-5
CATLDTVYNEQFF,TGCGCCACCCTGGACACAGTCTACAATGAGCAGTTCTTC,NA,NA,TRBV10-2,TRBJ2-1
CASSRTGTGYGYTF,TGTGCCAGCAGTCGTACCGGGACAGGATATGGCTACACCTTC,once,TRBD1,TRBV28,TRBJ1-2
CASSQGADYEQYF,TGCGCCAGCAGCCAGGGGGCGGACTACGAGCAGTACTTC,NA,NA,TRBV4-1,TRBJ2-7
CASSPHRTYEQYF,TGCGCCAGCAGCCCCCACAGGACCTACGAGCAGTACTTC,once,NA,TRBV4-3,TRBJ2-7
CSVGEGSYEQYF,TGCAGCGTTGGGGAGGGGTCCTACGAGCAGTACTTC,NA,TRBD2,TRBV29-1,TRBJ2-7
CSVVRQEGQETQYF,TGCAGCGTTGTGCGGCAGGAGGGGCAAGAGACCCAGTACTTC,NA,NA,TRBV29-1,TRBJ2-5
CASSLARFDRVDTQYF,TGTGCCAGCAGCTTAGCAAGGTTCGACAGGGTCGATACGCAGTATTTT,NA,TRBD1,TRBV11-1,TRBJ2-3
CASSQVGLDIYNEQFF,TGCGCCAGCAGCCAAGTGGGACTAGATATTTACAATGAGCAGTTCTTC,once,TRBD2,TRBV4-1,TRBJ2-1
CASSEGSGDTDTQYF,TGTGCCAGCTCAGAAGGGTCCGGGGACACAGATACGCAGTATTTT,NA,NA,TRBV11-3,TRBJ2-3
CASSQPAGNTEAFF,TGTGCCAGCAGCCAACCGGCGGGTAACACTGAAGCTTTCTTT,once,NA,TRBV7-2,TRBJ1-1
CASSLLVGTSEQYF,TGCGCCAGCAGCCTACTAGTCGGAACAAGCGAGCAGTACTTC,NA,NA,TRBV4-3,TRBJ2-7
CASSSVSGGQETQYF,TGTGCCAGCAGTTCTGTTAGCGGGGGCCAAGAGACCCAGTACTTC,once,TRBD2,TRBV6-1,TRBJ2-5
CASSLGQGSGWKCEQFF,TGTGCCAGCAGCCTCGGACAGGGGAGCGGGTGGAAGTGTGAGCAGTTCTTC,NA,TRBD1,TRBV4-2,TRBJ2-1
CASSPPTIPTGNEQFF,TGTGCCAGCAGTCCCCCTACCATCCCAACCGGCAATGAGCAGTTCTTC,NA,NA,TRBV28,TRBJ2-1
CASSLYGGRAFPEQFF,TGTGCCAGCAGCTTATACGGCGGGAGGGCCTTCCCTGAGCAGTTCTTC,NA,TRBD2,TRBV7-9,TRBJ2-1
CASSHSGTGSYNEQFF,TGCGCCAGCAGCCACTCCGGGACAGGGTCCTACAATGAGCAGTTCTTC,NA,TRBD1,TRBV10-2,TRBJ2-1
CASSWGVSPGELFF,TGTGCCAGCAGCTGGGGGGTGAGCCCCGGGGAGCTGTTTTTT,NA,NA,TRBV7-3,TRBJ2-2
CASSVWTRVSGELFF,TGTGCCAGCAGTGTTTGGACTAGGGTTTCCGGGGAGCTGTTTTTT,NA,TRBD2,TRBV2,TRBJ2-2
CASSLWPLSHEQYF,TGTGCCAGCAGCTTGTGGCCGTTGTCCCACGAGCAGTACTTC,NA,NA,TRBV5-4,TRBJ2-7
CANHPSGYSSYEQYF,TGTGCCAACCATCCTAGCGGGTATTCTTCCTACGAGCAGTACTTC,NA,TRBD2,TRBV14,TRBJ2-7
CASSGSGSKDEQYF,TGTGCCAGCAGCGGTAGCGGGAGCAAGGACGAGCAGTACTTC,NA,TRBD2,TRBV9,TRBJ2-7
CSVEDPETTSGELFF,TGCAGCGTTGAAGATCCCGAGACTACATCCGGGGAGCTGTTTTTT,once,NA,TRBV29-1,TRBJ2-2
CASSDGTSTGELFF,TGTGCCAGCAGTGACGGGACTAGCACCGGGGAGCTGTTTTTT,many,TRBD2,TRBV6-4,TRBJ2-2
CASSLRGDNTEAFF,TGTGCCAGCAGCTTAAGGGGTGACAACACTGAAGCTTTCTTT,NA,NA,TRBV13,TRBJ1-1
CASRIHLGASQPQHF,TGTGCCAGCAGAATCCACCTGGGGGCCAGTCAGCCCCAGCATTTT,NA,NA,TRBV27,TRBJ1-5
CASSLILGTEAFF,TGTGCCAGCAGCTTAATACTAGGGACTGAAGCTTTCTTT,NA,NA,TRBV7-2,TRBJ1-1
CASKTTGGGEAFF,TGTGCCAGCAAGACGACAGGGGGCGGTGAAGCTTTCTTT,NA,TRBD1,TRBV14,TRBJ1-1
CASSWGLAGGPGTGELFF,TGTGCCAGCAGTTGGGGACTAGCGGGGGGGCCAGGGACCGGGGAGCTGTTTTTT,NA,TRBD2,TRBV27,TRBJ2-2
CASSLAAGVRTDTQYF,TGCGCCAGCAGCTTGGCCGCAGGGGTCCGCACAGATACGCAGTATTTT,NA,NA,TRBV5-1,TRBJ2-3
CASSLVGSGSFYEQYF,TGTGCCAGCAGCTTAGTGGGAAGCGGTTCCTTCTACGAGCAGTACTTC,NA,NA,TRBV7-9,TRBJ2-7
CASSQDREGLSYEQYF,TGTGCCAGCAGCCAAGATCGGGAGGGCCTCTCCTACGAGCAGTACTTC,NA,TRBD2,TRBV4-2,TRBJ2-7
CASSARGTPYNEQFF,TGTGCCAGCAGCGCCCGGGGAACTCCATACAATGAGCAGTTCTTC,NA,NA,TRBV7-2,TRBJ2-1
CASSQEDGQGPLPQYF,TGTGCCAGCAGCCAAGAAGATGGACAGGGGCCACTCCCGCAGTACTTC,NA,TRBD1,TRBV14,TRBJ2-7
CASSPGNNEQFF,TGTGCCAGCTCACCCGGGAACAATGAGCAGTTCTTC,NA,NA,TRBV18,TRBJ2-1